The next 26 T cell receptor beta chains were all read from a single sample in a study of glioma-infiltrating T cells. TCR alpha and beta CDR3 regions were amplified from RNA using iRepertoire nested multiplex PCR. TCRdb ran MiXCR on the multiplex PCR reads and lists one entry per CDR3 protein. The sample lists around 3,600 distinct CDR3 sequences, approximately 92% seen once, with about 25% in the top ten. Sequencing input: glioma tissue, nonneoplastic brain tissue, or PBMCs (not recorded which). The receptors originated from a human donor with low-grade glioma or glioblastoma, undergoing nonglioma brain surgery, or in good health (not recorded which).

About this clonotype itself: This beta chain is a stray read from a library made for alpha chains; its abundance is not meaningful. This sequence joins TRBV6-1 and TRBJ2-7, with D maybe TRBD1 (6 bases). The CDR3 has 13 amino acids. V dropped 6 bases and J dropped 0 bases, with 9 bases sitting between them. Germline CDR1 reads MNHNS; CDR2 reads SASEGT. The CDR3 bases are TGTGCCAGCAGGTGGACAGCCTCCTACGAGCAGTACTTC. As protein: CASRWTASYEQYF.

Of note for this clonotype: This beta chain came through as a stray read in a library set up for alpha chains, and its size says little. J is TRBJ1-2 and V is TRBV3-1, with D perhaps TRBD1 (6 bases). The CDR3 contains 14 residues. The V end lost 5 bases, the J end lost 3 bases, and 13 bases lay between the germline ends. Germline lookup yields CDR1 LGHDT and CDR2 YNNKEL (reference sequence). CDR3 in amino acids: CASSLTYRDYGYTF. The CDR3 bases are TGTGCCAGCAGCTTGACTTACAGGGACTATGGCTACACCTTC.

As to this clonotype: This beta chain is an unintended read in a library built for alpha chains; its size means little. The V call is TRBV7-9, the J call TRBJ2-1; D unclear. With the DNA end fitting TRBJ2-5 better, the J assignment may be wrong. Germline V gene lookup returns CDR1 SEHNR and CDR2 FQNEAQ (reference sequence). CDR3 size: 14 residues. The CDR3 sequence: CASSLALDQETQYF. DNA for the CDR3: TGTGCCAGCAGCTTAGCCTTGGACCAAGAGACCCAGTACTTC.

Concerning this clonotype itself: The library was built for alpha chains, so this beta chain is an off-target read and its size means little. DNA of the CDR3: TGTGCCAGCAGTCCCGCCACGAACACCGGGGAGCTGTTTTTT. Its protein is CASSPATNTGELFF. The chain is built from TRBV27 and TRBJ2-2; the D is unclear. The CDR3 runs to 14 residues. V was trimmed by 5 bases and J by 0 bases, leaving 7 bases between them. Germline values: CDR1 MNHEY, CDR2 SMNVEV (reference sequence).

A remark on this clonotype: This beta chain is a stray read from a library made for alpha chains; its abundance is not meaningful. This chain connects TRBV6-1 to TRBJ2-7, with unresolved D. Germline loops: CDR1 MNHNS, CDR2 SASEGT. The CDR3 totals 12 residues. The CDR3 DNA is TGTGACAGCAGTTGGACGGCCTACGAGCAGTACGTC. This encodes CDSSWTAYEQYV.

Note on this clonotype: A library made for alpha chains picked up this beta chain off target, so its size means little. The gene calls are TRBV27 and TRBJ2-5; 8 bases are a match to TRBD1. Germline CDR1 is MNHEY and CDR2 is SMNVEV (reference sequence). V trimming: 5 bases; J trimming: 10 bases; junction bases outside the gene matches: 9. The CDR3 totals 13 residues. This CDR3 reads CASSPRTGQGQYF. CDR3 in DNA: TGTGCCAGCAGTCCGAGGACAGGGCAGGGCCAGTACTTC.

As for this clonotype: Being off target in a library aimed at alpha chains, this beta chain has a size of little meaning. This rearrangement joins TRBV24-1 to TRBJ2-1, with TRBD2 identical over 8 bases. The V and J ends lost 2 bases and 6 bases, in that order; junction bases with no gene match: 5. CDR3 length equals 15 residues. Germline CDR1 is KGHDR and CDR2 is SFDVKD. CDR3 loop: CATSDSGTRINEQFF. The DNA of the CDR3 is TGTGCCACCAGTGATTCCGGGACTAGAATCAATGAGCAGTTCTTC.

About this clonotype itself: Found in a library prepared for alpha chains, this beta chain is an off-target read, and its abundance has little meaning. The gene calls are TRBV11-2 and TRBJ2-1, with D perhaps matching TRBD2 (6 bases). V was trimmed by 5 bases and J by 0 bases, leaving 11 bases between them. The CDR3 loop spans 15 amino acids. Germline V gene data show CDR1 as SGHAT and CDR2 as FQNNGV. Here the CDR3 reads CASSLSGFSYNEQFF. CDR3 nucleotide sequence: TGTGCCAGCAGCCTCAGCGGGTTCTCCTACAATGAGCAGTTCTTC.

Turning to this clonotype: Because the library targeted alpha chains, this beta chain is an off-target read whose size means little. The rearrangement uses TRBV27 and TRBJ2-5; a weak D match, TRBD1 (5 bases). CDR1 is MNHEY and CDR2 is SMNVEV in the germline V gene (reference sequence). The ends were cut back, 10 bases at V and 0 bases at J, with 12 bases in the middle. The CDR3 is made up of 13 amino acids. CDR3 coding DNA: TGTGCCACCGCTGACAGAAACCAAGAGACCCAGTACTTC. This codes for CATADRNQETQYF.

Comments on this clonotype: This beta chain is a stray read from a library made for alpha chains; its abundance is not meaningful. The genes are TRBV6-1 and TRBJ2-5; D gene ambiguous. Gene TRBJ2-7 matches the end of the DNA better, so the J call may be wrong. In germline, CDR1 is MNHNS, CDR2 SASEGT. The CDR3 spans 12 residues. This CDR3 reads CASRDVDGEQYF. The CDR3, as DNA: TGTGCCAGCAGAGACGTCGATGGCGAGCAGTACTTC.

Regarding this clonotype: This beta chain came through as a stray read in a library set up for alpha chains, and its size says little. The rearrangement uses TRBV28 and TRBJ2-3; maybe TRBD2 (6 bases). Per germline, CDR1 MDHEN and CDR2 SYDVKM. The CDR3 is made up of 17 amino acids. V gave up 4 bases and J gave up 0 bases, with 17 bases separating them. CDR3 loop: CASSSKRTTLSTDTQYF. The CDR3 region has the DNA TGTGCCAGCAGTTCAAAGCGGACTACTTTAAGCACAGATACGCAGTATTTT. The full variable domain, its missing parts supplied by reference TRBV28 and TRBJ2-3, is DVKVTQSSRYLVKRTGEKVFLECVQDMDHENMFWYRQDPGLGLRLIYFSYDVKMKEKGDIPEGYSVSREKKERFSLILESASTNQTSMYLCASSSKRTTLSTDTQYFGPGTRLTVL.

Regarding this clonotype: The library was built for alpha chains, so this beta chain is an off-target read and its size means little. The J gene is TRBJ1-2, the V gene TRBV6-1; TRBD1 matches 10 bases. Germline CDR1 is MNHNS and CDR2 is SASEGT. Trimming cost V 8 bases and J 3 bases; bases outside gene matches: 3. The CDR3 sequence is 13 residues long. CDR3 amino acids: CASGTGEYYGYTF. CDR3 DNA: TGTGCCAGCGGGACAGGGGAGTACTATGGCTACACCTTC.

In the case of this clonotype: The library was designed around alpha chains, so this beta chain is a stray read whose abundance carries little weight. The rearrangement uses TRBV20-1 and TRBJ2-1, with 12 bases matching TRBD2. The CDR3 is made up of 14 amino acids. V trimming: 5 bases; J trimming: 9 bases; junction bases outside the gene matches: 8. Germline loops: CDR1 DFQATT, CDR2 SNEGSKA (reference sequence). The CDR3 DNA reads TGCAGTGCTCCCTCTAGCGGGAGGGTGGTTGAGCAGTTCTTC. Translation gives CSAPSSGRVVEQFF.

Concerning this clonotype: This beta chain is an off-target read within a library intended for alpha chains, so its frequency means little. This chain connects TRBV10-3 to TRBJ2-3; 13 positions match TRBD2. This CDR3 has 15 residues. Trimming at V came to 5 bases and at J to 2 bases, leaving 1 base not matched to a gene. From germline, CDR1 is ENHRY and CDR2 SYGVKD. DNA of the CDR3: TGTGCCATCAGTACTAGCGGGAGGGCCACAGATACGCAGTATTTT. Amino acid sequence: CAISTSGRATDTQYF.

In the case of this clonotype: This beta chain is off target for a library built for alpha chains, so its abundance means little. The CDR3 is CSASIENTEAFF. CDR3 nucleotides: TGCAGTGCTAGTATAGAGAACACTGAAGCTTTCTTT. This chain joins TRBV20-1 and TRBJ1-1; D not resolved. V was cut by 3 bases and J by 1 base, with 6 bases left in between. Germline V gene data show CDR1 as DFQATT and CDR2 as SNEGSKA (reference sequence). This CDR3 is 12 amino acids long.

Turning to this clonotype: This beta chain was picked up by a library intended for alpha chains and is off target, so its count carries little meaning. The V call is TRBV25-1, the J call TRBJ1-2; the match to TRBD1 covers 7 bases. The J segment lost 2 bases and the V segment lost 6 bases, leaving 3 bases of the junction unmatched. There are 13 residues in the CDR3. Per germline, CDR1 MGHDK and CDR2 SYGVNS. The CDR3 DNA is TGTGCCAGCAGGGACAGGCAAAACTATGGCTACACCTTC. Translation gives CASRDRQNYGYTF.

Notes on this clonotype: This beta chain was picked up by a library intended for alpha chains and is off target, so its count carries little meaning. The rearrangement links TRBV6-2 or TRBV6-3 to TRBJ1-2; D is unclear. Trimming pared 8 bases from V and 1 base from J, leaving 8 bases between. The CDR3 sequence is 12 residues long. CDR1 MNHEY and CDR2 SVGEGT come from the germline V gene. Here the CDR3 DNA reads TGTGCCAGCCTGGAGGTTAACTATGGCTACACCTTC. This translates into CASLEVNYGYTF.

A word on this clonotype: For a library built for alpha chains, this beta chain is a stray read; little rests on its size. The chain uses TRBV27 and TRBJ2-1; TRBD1 might be the D (6 bases). The CDR3 is 13 amino acids. The V end was cut by 4 bases, the J end by 6 bases, with 10 bases between. The germline gives CDR1 MNHEY, CDR2 SMNVEV (reference sequence). CDR3 sequence (DNA): TGTGCCAGCAGTTCGGCCAGGGGCAATGAGCAGTTCTTC. Its protein product is CASSSARGNEQFF.

On this clonotype itself: Found in a library prepared for alpha chains, this beta chain is an off-target read, and its abundance has little meaning. V usage is TRBV3-1 and J usage is TRBJ2-3; maybe TRBD2 (6 bases). Per the germline V gene, CDR1 is LGHDT and CDR2 is YNNKEL (reference sequence). Trimming took off 1 base at V and 3 bases at J, with 26 bases between the two ends. The CDR3 contains 20 residues. In nucleotides, the CDR3 is TGTGCCAGCAGCCAAGGGTCGGACATAGGGCACGGGAGTCCTACAGATACGCAGTATTTT. Translation gives CASSQGSDIGHGSPTDTQYF.

With respect to this clonotype: Found in a library prepared for alpha chains, this beta chain is an off-target read, and its abundance has little meaning. V and J are TRBV27 and TRBJ1-6; D unclear. Germline V gene data show CDR1 as MNHEY and CDR2 as SMNVEV (reference sequence). This CDR3 is built from 14 residues. V was cut by 6 bases and J by 9 bases, with 15 bases left in between. The CDR3 nucleotides are TGTGCCAGCAGGCTTGGGTCTTTCCTTTCACCCCTCCACTTT. Translated, it gives CASRLGSFLSPLHF.

This clonotype was counted a single time. This beta chain came through as a stray read in a library set up for alpha chains, and its size says little. The gene calls are TRBV7-2 and TRBJ2-5; D perhaps matches TRBD2 (5 bases). This CDR3 is built from 14 residues. V lost 1 base, J lost 1 base, and 7 bases lay in between. In germline, CDR1 is SGHTA, CDR2 FQGNSA. CDR3 residues: CASSLGGFQETQYF. The CDR3 coding sequence is TGTGCCAGCAGCTTAGGAGGGTTCCAAGAGACCCAGTACTTC.

This clonotype came up once. This beta chain came through as a stray read in a library set up for alpha chains, and its size says little. CDR3 in DNA: TGTGCCAGCAGCTTAGAGGCAGTCATGAACACTGAAGCTTTCTTT. This translates into CASSLEAVMNTEAFF. This chain links TRBV7-6 with TRBJ1-1; D call uncertain. The CDR3 covers 15 residues. Germline CDR1 SGHVS, CDR2 FNYEAQ. V lost 1 base and J lost 0, with 9 bases in between.

About this clonotype itself: Since it is a stray read in a library aimed at alpha chains, this beta chain has a size that is not meaningful. The rearrangement uses TRBV27 and TRBJ2-3; D unclear. Deletions cut 3 bases from V and 2 bases from J, with 9 bases between. CDR1 and CDR2 from the germline V gene are MNHEY and SMNVEV (reference sequence). The CDR3 sequence is 14 residues long. The CDR3 spells CASSFIGATDTQYF. CDR3 DNA sequence: TGTGCCAGCAGTTTTATTGGAGCCACAGATACGCAGTATTTT.

About this clonotype itself: This beta chain came through as a stray read in a library set up for alpha chains, and its size says little. This sequence joins TRBV12-3 or TRBV12-4 and TRBJ2-1; D is ambiguous. Trimming took off 3 bases at V and 16 bases at J, with 22 bases between the two ends. This CDR3 contains 14 residues. DNA for the CDR3: TGTGCCAGCAGTTTGTATACTACAAACACTGAAGCTTTCTTC. Translated: CASSLYTTNTEAFF.

As for this clonotype: Because this beta chain is a stray read in a library intended to capture alpha chains, its abundance should not be given much weight. The chain has TRBV12-5 and TRBJ2-1, with TRBD2 identical over 7 bases. There are 13 residues in the CDR3. With 0 bases clipped from V and 12 bases from J, the junction kept 5 bases outside the gene matches. Per the germline V gene, CDR1 is LGHNT and CDR2 is FRNRAP. This CDR3 reads CASGLVLGTTQFF. CDR3 coding DNA: TGTGCTAGTGGTTTGGTGCTTGGGACTACGCAGTTCTTC.

On this clonotype itself: This beta chain is an off-target read within a library intended for alpha chains, so its frequency means little. V gene TRBV7-2 combines with J gene TRBJ2-5, with TRBD1 matching 8 bases. The CDR3 spans 14 residues. V shed 4 bases, J shed 3 bases, and the junction held 4 bases outside the gene matches. Germline CDR1 is SGHTA and CDR2 is FQGNSA. The CDR3 here is CASSSSGGEETQYF. The DNA of the CDR3 is TGTGCCAGCAGCTCTTCAGGGGGCGAAGAGACCCAGTACTTC.